The 24 T cell receptor beta chains listed next were all sequenced from one sample in a study of T cell repertoires in ileal Crohn's disease. Indicated time point: neoterminal ileum biopsy at postoperative endoscopy, about 6 months after surgery. Clones were read by immunoSEQ multiplex PCR, and TCRdb kept only the in-frame ones, dropping some. The table has roughly 16,000 clones, over 60% seen once. The sequenced sample consisted of ileal tissue. The receptor set was obtained from an adult with Crohn's disease.

The chain employs TRBV6-6 and TRBJ1-5; 7 positions match TRBD1. This CDR3 spans 15 amino acids. J lost 9 bases, V lost 3 bases, and 11 bases had no gene match. The V gene's germline CDR1 is MNHNY and CDR2 SVGAGI (reference sequence). The CDR3, as DNA: TGTGCCAGCAGTTATTCGAGCAGACAGGGTTGGCCCCAGCATTTT. It translates to CASSYSSRQGWPQHF.

V and J are TRBV18 and TRBJ2-7, with 11 bases identical to TRBD1. V trimming: 3 bases; J trimming: 7 bases; junction bases outside the gene matches: 11. The CDR3 extends over 16 amino acids. CDR1 and CDR2 from the germline V gene are KGHSH and LQKENI. The CDR3 is CASSPQRRDRGTEQYF. In nucleotides, the CDR3 is TGTGCCAGCTCACCTCAAAGAAGGGACAGGGGGACTGAGCAGTACTTC.

This clone occurred a few times. The CDR3 region has the DNA TGTGCCACCAGCAGAGAGGGACAGGGGATGCGTCAGCCCCAGCATTTT. This translates into CATSREGQGMRQPQHF. The J gene is TRBJ1-5, the V gene TRBV15, with TRBD1 matching 10 bases. This CDR3 is 16 amino acids long. From germline, CDR1 is LNHNV and CDR2 YYDKDF (reference sequence). J lost 6 bases, V lost 0 bases, and 5 bases had no gene match.

This chain connects TRBV6-6 to TRBJ1-1, with D unclear. Trimming left V 2 bases short and J 3 bases short, with 4 bases between. Germline V lookup: CDR1 MNHNY, CDR2 SVGAGI (reference sequence). The CDR3 consists of 12 residues. The CDR3 loop reads CASSYRDTEAFF. CDR3 in DNA: TGTGCCAGCAGTTACCGTGACACTGAAGCTTTCTTT.

The CDR3: CASRAEQLPRTEAFF. In DNA form, the CDR3 reads TGTGCCAGCAGGGCCGAACAGCTGCCGAGAACTGAAGCTTTCTTT. V is TRBV6-1 and J is TRBJ1-1; D is undetermined. The CDR3 has 15 amino acids. The germline CDR1 and CDR2 sequences are MNHNS and SASEGT. Trimming left V 6 bases short and J 5 bases short, with 19 bases between.

This chain links TRBV6-1 with TRBJ1-5; D is perhaps TRBD1 (6 bases). Trimming removed 2 bases at V and 6 bases at J, with 11 bases between. This CDR3 contains 14 residues. Germline V gives CDR1 MNHNS, CDR2 SASEGT. CDR3 in DNA: TGTGCCAGCAGTGAACCACAGGGAGTTCAGCCCCAGCATTTT. Its translation is CASSEPQGVQPQHF.

The chain links TRBV4-1 to TRBJ2-1, with D perhaps matching TRBD2 (5 bases). Deletions cut 1 base from V and 6 bases from J, with 13 bases between. The CDR3 sequence is 15 residues long. Germline values: CDR1 MGHRA, CDR2 YSYEKL. CDR3 nucleotide sequence: TGCGCCAGCAGCCAAGTCGGGAACAGAGGCAATGAGCAGTTCTTC. Encoded protein: CASSQVGNRGNEQFF.

The chain uses TRBV4-3 and TRBJ1-1, with TRBD1 matching over 7 bases. The CDR3 contains 14 residues. The J segment lost 1 base and the V segment lost 3 bases, leaving 2 bases of the junction unmatched. Germline V CDR1 and CDR2: LGHNA, YSLEER. As DNA, the CDR3 is TGCGCCAGCAGCCAGGACAGGACGAACACTGAAGCTTTCTTT. It translates to CASSQDRTNTEAFF.

This clone was detected a few times. J is TRBJ2-3 and V is TRBV4-2; possible D gene TRBD2, 5 bases. CDR1 is LGHNA, CDR2 YNFKEQ, per germline. Trimming removed 1 base at V and 4 bases at J, with 15 bases between. The length of the CDR3 is 16 residues. The CDR3 sequence is CASSQVTMAPPDTQYF. The DNA of the CDR3 is TGTGCCAGCAGCCAAGTGACTATGGCCCCCCCAGATACGCAGTATTTT.

In its sample, this clone was seen a few times. V and J are TRBV9 and TRBJ1-3; D ambiguous. Germline values: CDR1 SGDLS, CDR2 YYNGEE. V lost 0 bases and J lost 4, with 8 bases in between. The CDR3 sequence is 14 residues long. The CDR3 bases are TGTGCCAGCAGCGTAGAATCCTCCGGAAACACCATATATTTT. It translates to CASSVESSGNTIYF. The full variable domain, in which reference TRBV9 and TRBJ1-3 provide the parts outside the CDR3, is DSGVTQTPKHLITATGQRVTLRCSPRSGDLSVYWYQQSLDQGLQFLIQYYNGEERAKGNILERFSAQQFPDLHSELNLSSLELGDSALYFCASSVESSGNTIYFGEGSWLTVV.

This clone came up once. J is TRBJ1-2 and V is TRBV5-1, with a weak D call TRBD1 (6 bases). Trimming removed 6 bases from V and 6 bases from J, with 18 bases in between. This CDR3 has 14 amino acids. Looked up from germline, CDR1 is SGHRS and CDR2 is YFSETQ. CDR3 in DNA: TGCGCCAGCACCCTGACAGGCTCGATCGATGGCTACACCTTC. It yields the protein CASTLTGSIDGYTF. The variable domain in full, with the rest retrieved from reference TRBV5-1 and TRBJ1-2, is KAGVTQTPRYLIKTRGQQVTLSCSPISGHRSVSWYQQTPGQGLQFLFEYFSETQRNKGNFPGRFSGRQFSNSRSEMNVSTLELGDSALYLCASTLTGSIDGYTFGSGTRLTVV.

The genes are TRBV30 and TRBJ1-5; D remains unclear. The V end was cut by 0 bases, the J end by 6 bases, with 12 bases between. The CDR3 length is 14 residues. CDR1 GTSNPN and CDR2 SVGIG come from the germline V gene (reference sequence). CDR3: CAWSVHSGSQPQHF. The DNA of the CDR3 is TGTGCCTGGAGTGTACATTCGGGGAGTCAGCCCCAGCATTTT.

This clone was counted a single time. V usage is TRBV7-6 and J usage is TRBJ2-7, with D possibly TRBD1 on 6 matching bases. V was clipped by 5 bases and J by 3 bases, with 14 bases between them. The CDR3 is made up of 14 amino acids. Per germline, CDR1 SGHVS and CDR2 FNYEAQ. DNA for the CDR3: TGTGCCAGCAGCCCATTATCACAGGGCTACGAGCAGTACTTC. Translated: CASSPLSQGYEQYF.

This sequence joins TRBV19 and TRBJ1-1; 8 positions agree with TRBD1. V was clipped by 3 bases and J by 7 bases; unmatched bases: 7. The CDR3 length is 14 residues. CDR1 is LNHDA and CDR2 is SQIVND in the germline V gene (reference sequence). CDR3 sequence (DNA): TGTGCCAGTAGTATGGACAGGGCTCGAGATGAAGCTTTCTTT. It codes for CASSMDRARDEAFF.

The chain is built from TRBV2 and TRBJ1-5; TRBD1 matches at 11 bases. The germline CDR1 and CDR2 sequences are SNHLY and FYNNEI. The CDR3 extends over 15 amino acids. The trim removed 7 bases at V and 4 bases at J, leaving 6 bases unmatched. CDR3 loop: CASKGGQGGNQPQHF. The CDR3 DNA is TGTGCCAGCAAAGGGGGACAGGGGGGAAATCAGCCCCAGCATTTT.

This chain connects TRBV6-5 to TRBJ1-2; no clear D gene. With 7 bases removed from V and 0 bases from J, the gap between germline ends came to 12 bases. Germline CDR1 reads MNHEY; CDR2 reads SVGAGI. There are 14 residues in the CDR3. The CDR3 is CASKQITSNYGYTF. CDR3 bases: TGTGCCAGCAAACAGATCACTTCTAACTATGGCTACACCTTC.

The chain links TRBV6-1 to TRBJ1-1; the D is unclear. The CDR3 length is 14 residues. Looked up from germline, CDR1 is MNHNS and CDR2 is SASEGT. V lost 6 bases and J 4 bases, leaving 15 bases between the germline ends. CDR3 nucleotides: TGTGCCAGCAGCGCGGCCGCGAATCCCACTGAAGCTTTCTTT. It is translated as CASSAAANPTEAFF.

The chain has TRBV2 and TRBJ2-5, with D uncertain. This CDR3 is built from 15 residues. From germline, CDR1 is SNHLY and CDR2 FYNNEI. Trimming pared 4 bases from V and 1 base from J, leaving 13 bases between. The CDR3 region has the DNA TGTGCCAGCAGTGCCTCCAGTAAGATCCAAGAGACCCAGTACTTC. It specifies CASSASSKIQETQYF. Variable domain in full (rest from reference TRBV2 and TRBJ2-5): EPEVTQTPSHQVTQMGQEVILRCVPISNHLYFYWYRQILGQKVEFLVSFYNNEISEKSEIFDDQFSVERPDGSNFTLKIRSTKLEDSAMYFCASSASSKIQETQYFGPGTRLLVL.

This rearrangement joins TRBV6-1 to TRBJ2-3; TRBD2 matches 7 bases. The CDR3 is 14 amino acids. CDR1 is MNHNS and CDR2 is SASEGT in the germline V gene. V trimming: 7 bases; J trimming: 3 bases; junction bases outside the gene matches: 7. The CDR3 sequence is CASTQNGGTDTQYF. The CDR3, as DNA: TGTGCCAGCACTCAAAACGGGGGGACAGATACGCAGTATTTT.

V and J are TRBV6-6 and TRBJ2-5, with TRBD2 matching over 11 bases. Germline V gene lookup returns CDR1 MNHNY and CDR2 SVGAGI (reference sequence). The J segment lost 2 bases and the V segment lost 2 bases, leaving 4 bases of the junction unmatched. The CDR3 consists of 16 residues. CDR3 sequence: CASSYRASGGQETQYF. The CDR3 DNA is TGTGCCAGCAGTTACCGGGCTAGCGGGGGGCAAGAGACCCAGTACTTC.

This clone has a single count. J is TRBJ1-1 and V is TRBV19; D gene unclear. The germline V gene has CDR1 LNHDA and CDR2 SQIVND (reference sequence). Trimming removed 6 bases from V and 1 base from J, with 9 bases in between. The CDR3 spans 13 residues. The chain's CDR3 is CASRQDWNTEAFF. CDR3 coding DNA: TGTGCCAGTAGGCAGGACTGGAACACTGAAGCTTTCTTT. Complete variable domain (other parts from reference TRBV19 and TRBJ1-1): DGGITQSPKYLFRKEGQNVTLSCEQNLNHDAMYWYRQDPGQGLRLIYYSQIVNDFQKGDIAEGYSVSREKKESFPLTVTSAQKNPTAFYLCASRQDWNTEAFFGQGTRLTVV.

The rearrangement joins TRBV7-2 to TRBJ1-1; 12 nucleotides match TRBD1. Germline V CDR1 and CDR2: SGHTA, FQGNSA. The length of the CDR3 is 15 residues. V was pared by 4 bases and J by 4 bases, with 4 bases of the junction left unmatched. The CDR3 nucleotides read TGTGCCAGCAGCTCCGGGACAGGGGGCTTCACTGAAGCTTTCTTT. Translated: CASSSGTGGFTEAFF. Drawing the rest from reference TRBV7-2 and TRBJ1-1, the complete variable domain is GAGVSQSPSNKVTEKGKDVELRCDPISGHTALYWYRQSLGQGLEFLIYFQGNSAPDKSGLPSDRFSAERTGGSVSTLTIQRTQQEDSAVYLCASSSGTGGFTEAFFGQGTRLTVV.

The rearrangement links TRBV25-1 to TRBJ2-1; 10 positions match TRBD1. The CDR3 loop spans 14 amino acids. V shed 6 bases and J 9 bases; nucleotides not matched to a gene: 8. Germline CDR1 and CDR2: MGHDK and SYGVNS. CDR3 DNA: TGTGCCAGCAGCAGAATGGACAGGGGGTTTGAGCAGTTCTTC. Translated: CASSRMDRGFEQFF.

The chain recombines TRBV6-1 with TRBJ1-2; D gene uncertain. CDR3 length equals 13 residues. CDR1 and CDR2 from the germline V gene are MNHNS and SASEGT. The V end was cut by 6 bases, the J end by 1 base, with 9 bases between. The CDR3 sequence is CASSRGDNYGYTF. The CDR3 DNA reads TGTGCCAGCAGCCGCGGGGATAACTATGGCTACACCTTC.